The 27 T cell receptor beta chains reported below all come from one sample, sequenced in a study of radiotherapy plus CTLA-4 blockade in lung cancer. The method was immunoSEQ multiplex PCR; TCRdb's version includes in-frame clones alone and lacks a portion of them. The sample shows under 90,000 clones, roughly 70% of them seen only once. The sequencing here drew on peripheral blood, taken from a patient treated with radiotherapy plus ipilimumab. These TCRs come from a human donor with non-small cell lung cancer that progressed on radiotherapy plus ipilimumab.

The chain links TRBV5-4 to TRBJ2-6, with D possibly matching TRBD1 (5 bases). The CDR3 is 17 residues long. CDR1 is SGHNT and CDR2 is YYREEE in the germline V gene (reference sequence). Deletions cut 3 bases from V and 0 bases from J, with 13 bases between. Here the CDR3 reads CASSSPTADSGANVLTF. Written as DNA, the CDR3 is TGTGCCAGCAGCTCCCCGACAGCCGACTCTGGGGCCAACGTCCTGACTTTC.

This clone was observed a handful of times. The chain recombines TRBV7-2 with TRBJ1-5, with unresolved D. There are 9 residues in the CDR3. The germline CDR1 and CDR2 sequences are SGHTA and FQGNSA. Trimming shortened V by 5 bases and J by 15 bases, and 8 bases separated the two germline ends. The CDR3 protein is CASSPPLHF. The CDR3 nucleotides read TGTGCCAGCAGCCCACCGCTGCATTTT.

The CDR3 sequence: CASSLGPHTQEQFF. As DNA, the CDR3 is TGTGCCAGCAGCTTGGGTCCCCACACACAGGAGCAGTTCTTC. V usage is TRBV11-2 and J usage is TRBJ2-1; D uncertain. CDR1 is SGHAT and CDR2 is FQNNGV in the germline V gene. The CDR3 sequence is 14 residues long. V was trimmed by 3 bases and J by 10 bases, leaving 16 bases between them. Supplemented by reference TRBV11-2 and TRBJ2-1, the full variable domain reads EAGVAQSPRYKIIEKRQSVAFWCNPISGHATLYWYQQILGQGPKLLIQFQNNGVVDDSQLPKDRFSAERLKGVDSTLKIQPAKLEDSAVYLCASSLGPHTQEQFFGPGTRLTVL.

The chain carries TRBV28 and TRBJ1-6, with D possibly matching TRBD1 (5 bases). Germline CDR1 reads MDHEN; CDR2 reads SYDVKM. Trimming shortened V by 3 bases and J by 10 bases, and 13 bases separated the two germline ends. The CDR3 sequence is 14 residues long. The CDR3 nucleotides are TGTGCCAGCAGTTTGGGGGGAGTTGGGTCACCCCTCCACTTT. Its translation: CASSLGGVGSPLHF.

The chain combines TRBV27 with TRBJ2-2; the D gene is possibly TRBD1 (5 bases). The V end was cut by 6 bases, the J end by 5 bases, with 10 bases between. Germline CDR1 MNHEY, CDR2 SMNVEV (reference sequence). The CDR3 runs 13 residues. The CDR3, as DNA: TGTGCCAGCAGAATGGGGCTTACCGGGGAGCTGTTTTTT. Its translation is CASRMGLTGELFF.

This clone was picked up one time. The CDR3 reads CASSVYAGAEQFF. The CDR3 region has the DNA TGTGCCAGCAGCGTATACGCGGGCGCTGAGCAGTTCTTC. The rearrangement joins TRBV9 to TRBJ2-1, with a tentative D call TRBD2 (5 bases). The V end was cut by 1 base, the J end by 9 bases, with 11 bases between. Germline values: CDR1 SGDLS, CDR2 YYNGEE. The CDR3 has 13 residues.

The rearrangement uses TRBV5-6 and TRBJ1-2; 9 bases match TRBD1. V was pared by 3 bases and J by 8 bases, with 5 bases of the junction left unmatched. In germline, CDR1 is SGHDT, CDR2 YYEEEE. CDR3 length: 13 amino acids. Written as DNA, the CDR3 is TGTGCCAGCAGCTGGTGGGACAGGGACGGCTACACCTTC. Its protein is CASSWWDRDGYTF.

This clone has more than one count but fewer than ten. The J gene is TRBJ2-7, the V gene TRBV18, with 7 bases matching TRBD1. Trimming at V came to 1 base and at J to 7 bases, leaving 1 base not matched to a gene. Germline lookup yields CDR1 KGHSH and CDR2 LQKENI. CDR3 length: 12 residues. The CDR3 reads CASSPQTGEQYF. The DNA of the CDR3 is TGTGCCAGCTCACCACAGACAGGGGAGCAGTACTTC. The complete variable domain, with remaining parts taken from reference TRBV18 and TRBJ2-7, reads NAGVMQNPRHLVRRRGQEARLRCSPMKGHSHVYWYRQLPEEGLKFMVYLQKENIIDESGMPKERFSAEFPKEGPSILRIQQVVRGDSAAYFCASSPQTGEQYFGPGTRLTVT.

Only a few counts were recorded for this clone. V gene TRBV5-1 combines with J gene TRBJ1-1; D remains unclear. Germline lookup yields CDR1 SGHRS and CDR2 YFSETQ. The CDR3 covers 14 residues. The V end was cut by 4 bases, the J end by 10 bases, with 20 bases between. The DNA of the CDR3 is TGCGCCAGCAGCCCAACTAGCACTCCTGAGGGAGCTTTCTTT. Translated: CASSPTSTPEGAFF.

The rearrangement joins TRBV7-9 to TRBJ2-7; possibly TRBD2 for D (6 bases). The CDR3 is made up of 15 amino acids. Germline V gene sequence: CDR1 SEHNR, CDR2 FQNEAQ (reference sequence). Trimming took 3 bases from V and 4 from J, leaving 16 bases between them. The CDR3 sequence is CASSFLSSEPYEQYF. The CDR3 DNA follows: TGTGCCAGCAGCTTTTTATCTAGCGAACCTTACGAGCAGTACTTC.

The rearrangement uses TRBV10-2 and TRBJ1-4; D ambiguous. Trimming left V 3 bases short and J 7 bases short, with 6 bases between. The germline CDR1 and CDR2 sequences are WSHSY and SAAADI. This CDR3 region has 12 residues. CDR3 protein: CASSDGPEKLFF. For the CDR3, the DNA is TGCGCCAGCAGTGACGGTCCTGAAAAACTGTTTTTT.

The sample holds a few counts of this clone. The V and J genes are TRBV30 and TRBJ1-6, with TRBD1 identical over 9 bases. J lost 9 bases, V lost 4 bases, and 7 bases had no gene match. Per germline, CDR1 GTSNPN and CDR2 SVGIG (reference sequence). The CDR3 covers 14 residues. CDR3 residues: CAWKSGQGGSPLHF. The CDR3 DNA reads TGTGCCTGGAAATCGGGACAGGGCGGTTCACCCCTCCACTTT.

V and J are TRBV11-2 and TRBJ2-1; 12 bases map to TRBD2. Germline V gene sequence: CDR1 SGHAT, CDR2 FQNNGV. The junction had 7 bases not matched to a gene; V was cut back by 6 bases and J by 4 bases. The CDR3 loop spans 16 amino acids. The CDR3 spells CASSSSGRAEYNEQFF. The CDR3 DNA reads as TGTGCCAGCAGTTCTAGCGGGAGGGCCGAGTACAATGAGCAGTTCTTC.

V usage is TRBV9 and J usage is TRBJ2-6; 7 bases align to TRBD1. Per the germline V gene, CDR1 is SGDLS and CDR2 is YYNGEE. The CDR3 is 15 residues long. V was pared by 4 bases and J by 1 base, with 2 bases of the junction left unmatched. CDR3 loop: CASSLQGSGANVLTF. The CDR3 coding sequence is TGTGCCAGCAGCCTACAGGGGTCTGGGGCCAACGTCCTGACTTTC.

The chain couples TRBV28 to TRBJ2-2, with 7 bases matching TRBD1. With 7 bases clipped from V and 4 bases from J, the junction kept 15 bases outside the gene matches. The CDR3 totals 17 residues. CDR1 and CDR2 from the germline V gene are MDHEN and SYDVKM. CDR3 loop: CASTAPPGTGVTGELFF. The CDR3 DNA reads TGTGCCAGCACCGCTCCACCCGGAACAGGGGTCACCGGGGAGCTGTTTTTT. Full variable domain (remainder filled in from reference TRBV28 and TRBJ2-2): DVKVTQSSRYLVKRTGEKVFLECVQDMDHENMFWYRQDPGLGLRLIYFSYDVKMKEKGDIPEGYSVSREKKERFSLILESASTNQTSMYLCASTAPPGTGVTGELFFGEGSRLTVL.

The CDR3 bases are TGTGCCAGCAGCTTAGAGGGTTATGGCTACACCTTC. Its translation is CASSLEGYGYTF. The genes are TRBV5-4 and TRBJ1-2, with no clear D. With 2 bases removed from V and 5 bases from J, the gap between germline ends came to 7 bases. Per the germline V gene, CDR1 is SGHNT and CDR2 is YYREEE (reference sequence). This CDR3 has 12 amino acids.

The chain carries TRBV6-5 and TRBJ1-2; 8 bases are shared with TRBD1. In germline, CDR1 is MNHEY, CDR2 SVGAGI. The ends lost 6 bases at V and 2 bases at J; junction bases unmatched: 8. This CDR3 has 15 residues. CDR3 in amino acids: CASREYRGENYGYTF. In nucleotides, the CDR3 is TGTGCCAGCAGAGAATACAGGGGGGAGAACTATGGCTACACCTTC.

The chain recombines TRBV27 with TRBJ2-1; 13 bases fit TRBD2. Germline-derived CDR1 and CDR2 are MNHEY and SMNVEV (reference sequence). This CDR3 has 15 residues. V shed 5 bases, J shed 9 bases, and the junction held 7 bases outside the gene matches. The CDR3 is CASSHGTSGIVEQFF. The CDR3 nucleotides are TGTGCCAGCAGTCACGGGACTAGCGGGATTGTTGAGCAGTTCTTC.

This clone has only a few counts. The chain links TRBV2 to TRBJ1-4; no definite D call. The CDR3 is 14 amino acids. Germline V CDR1 and CDR2: SNHLY, FYNNEI. Trimming shortened V by 6 bases and J by 6 bases, and 14 bases separated the two germline ends. In DNA form, the CDR3 reads TGTGCCAGCAGCGAACTAAGGGCCCATGAAAAACTGTTTTTT. Its protein product is CASSELRAHEKLFF.

V is TRBV19 and J is TRBJ2-3, with unresolved D. The V gene lost 4 bases and the J gene lost 4 bases, with 6 bases spanning the gap. Germline V gene lookup returns CDR1 LNHDA and CDR2 SQIVND (reference sequence). The CDR3 consists of 12 residues. DNA of the CDR3: TGTGCCAGTAGTAGATGGGCAGATACGCAGTATTTT. Protein product: CASSRWADTQYF.

A few counts support this clone. This rearrangement joins TRBV19 to TRBJ2-3; perhaps TRBD1 as D (6 bases). This CDR3 spans 17 amino acids. Germline CDR1 is LNHDA and CDR2 is SQIVND (reference sequence). Trimming cost V 1 base and J 2 bases, with 16 bases left between them. DNA for the CDR3: TGTGCCAGTAGTATAGCCTTGCAGGGGCCCATCACAGATACGCAGTATTTT. Amino acid sequence: CASSIALQGPITDTQYF. The full variable domain, in which reference TRBV19 and TRBJ2-3 provide the parts outside the CDR3, is DGGITQSPKYLFRKEGQNVTLSCEQNLNHDAMYWYRQDPGQGLRLIYYSQIVNDFQKGDIAEGYSVSREKKESFPLTVTSAQKNPTAFYLCASSIALQGPITDTQYFGPGTRLTVL.

The chain links TRBV2 to TRBJ2-3; 7 bases map to TRBD2. This CDR3 spans 13 amino acids. Germline assignment: CDR1 SNHLY and CDR2 FYNNEI. CDR3 nucleotides: TGTGGTGCCAGCGGGGAGCACACAGATACGCAGTATTTT. Its protein is CGASGEHTDTQYF.

This clone was seen a single time. The rearrangement joins TRBV9 to TRBJ2-7, with a possible D match to TRBD2 (7 bases). The CDR3 length is 14 residues. Germline V lookup: CDR1 SGDLS, CDR2 YYNGEE. Trimming took 7 bases from V and 0 from J, leaving 14 bases between them. Here the CDR3 DNA reads TGTGCCAGCCGCGAGGGGGGGGCCTCCTACGAGCAGTACTTC. It is translated as CASREGGASYEQYF. Together with reference TRBV9 and TRBJ2-7, the CDR3 gives the full variable domain: DSGVTQTPKHLITATGQRVTLRCSPRSGDLSVYWYQQSLDQGLQFLIQYYNGEERAKGNILERFSAQQFPDLHSELNLSSLELGDSALYFCASREGGASYEQYFGPGTRLTVT.

CDR3 bases: TGTGCCAGCAGCTTAGGCCGACAGGGGGGATCCTACGAGCAGTACTTC. Protein sequence: CASSLGRQGGSYEQYF. The chain employs TRBV7-7 and TRBJ2-7; 9 bases align to TRBD1. This CDR3 region has 16 residues. V lost 1 base and J lost 1; bases outside the gene matches: 5. CDR1 and CDR2 (germline): SSHAT, FNYEAQ (reference sequence). Full variable domain (rest looked up from reference TRBV7-7 and TRBJ2-7): GAGVSQSPRYKVTKRGQDVTLRCDPISSHATLYWYQQALGQGPEFLTYFNYEAQPDKSGLPSDRFSAERPEGSISTLTIQRTEQRDSAMYRCASSLGRQGGSYEQYFGPGTRLTVT.

This clone was seen a handful of times. The J gene is TRBJ1-3, the V gene TRBV28; 10 nucleotides agree with TRBD1. The germline CDR1 and CDR2 sequences are MDHEN and SYDVKM. The CDR3 extends over 16 amino acids. Trimming cost V 1 base and J 4 bases; bases outside gene matches: 4. For the CDR3, the DNA is TGTGCCAGCAGTTTATTCCCGGGACAGGGGGGAAACACCATATATTTT. This gives the protein CASSLFPGQGGNTIYF. Supplemented by reference TRBV28 and TRBJ1-3, the full variable domain reads DVKVTQSSRYLVKRTGEKVFLECVQDMDHENMFWYRQDPGLGLRLIYFSYDVKMKEKGDIPEGYSVSREKKERFSLILESASTNQTSMYLCASSLFPGQGGNTIYFGEGSWLTVV.

This clone was detected a few times. Other DNA sequences in the same sample also yield this CDR3. V and J are TRBV6-1 and TRBJ2-1; 7 bases align to TRBD1. The germline gives CDR1 MNHNS, CDR2 SASEGT. V shed 4 bases and J 6 bases; nucleotides not matched to a gene: 0. This CDR3 is built from 12 residues. The CDR3 DNA reads as TGTGCCAGCAGTGGACAGGGCAATGAGCAGTTCTTC. It encodes CASSGQGNEQFF.

The chain has TRBV6-1 and TRBJ2-5, with D hard to call. This CDR3 comprises 15 residues. The germline CDR1 and CDR2 sequences are MNHNS and SASEGT. V lost 0 bases and J lost 4, with 12 bases in between. CDR3 region: CASSEARPRRETQYF. As DNA, the CDR3 is TGTGCCAGCAGTGAAGCGCGACCTAGGAGAGAGACCCAGTACTTC.